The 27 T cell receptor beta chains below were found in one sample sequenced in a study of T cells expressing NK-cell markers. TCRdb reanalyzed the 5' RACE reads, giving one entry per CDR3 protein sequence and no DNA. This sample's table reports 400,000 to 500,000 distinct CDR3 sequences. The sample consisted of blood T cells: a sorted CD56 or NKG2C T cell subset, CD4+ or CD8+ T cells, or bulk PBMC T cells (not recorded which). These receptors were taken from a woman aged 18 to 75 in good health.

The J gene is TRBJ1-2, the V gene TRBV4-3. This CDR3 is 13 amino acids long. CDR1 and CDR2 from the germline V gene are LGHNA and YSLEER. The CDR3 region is CASSQEDGYGYTF.

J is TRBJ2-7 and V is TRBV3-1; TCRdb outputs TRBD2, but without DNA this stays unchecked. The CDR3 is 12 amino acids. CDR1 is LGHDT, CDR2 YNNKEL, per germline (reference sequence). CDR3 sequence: CASSLGGLEQYF.

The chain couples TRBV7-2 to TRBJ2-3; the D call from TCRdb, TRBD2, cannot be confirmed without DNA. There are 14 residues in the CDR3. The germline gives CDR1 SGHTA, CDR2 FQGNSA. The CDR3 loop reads CASTYGGGADTQYF.

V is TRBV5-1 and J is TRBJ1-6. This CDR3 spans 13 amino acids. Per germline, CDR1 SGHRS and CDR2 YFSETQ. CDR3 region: CASRRDYNSPLHF.

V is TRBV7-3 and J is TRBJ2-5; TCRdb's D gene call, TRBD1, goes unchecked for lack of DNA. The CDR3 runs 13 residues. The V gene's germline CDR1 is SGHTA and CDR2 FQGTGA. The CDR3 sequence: CASSPFGDETQYF.

CDR3 protein: CASSLNQNTEAFF. The chain uses TRBV12-3 or TRBV12-4 and TRBJ1-1. The CDR3 runs 13 residues.

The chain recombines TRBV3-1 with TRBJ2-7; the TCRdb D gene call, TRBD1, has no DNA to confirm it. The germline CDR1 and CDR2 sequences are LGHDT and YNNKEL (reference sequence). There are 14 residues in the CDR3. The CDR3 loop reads CASSITGLSYEQYF.

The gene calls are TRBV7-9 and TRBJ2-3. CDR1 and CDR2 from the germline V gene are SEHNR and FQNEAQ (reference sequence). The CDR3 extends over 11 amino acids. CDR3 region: CATRRADTQYF.

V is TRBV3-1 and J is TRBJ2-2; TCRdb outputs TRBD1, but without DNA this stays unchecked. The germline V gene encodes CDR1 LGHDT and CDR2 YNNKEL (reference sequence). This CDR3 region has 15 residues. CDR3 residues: CASSYRQGNTGELFF.

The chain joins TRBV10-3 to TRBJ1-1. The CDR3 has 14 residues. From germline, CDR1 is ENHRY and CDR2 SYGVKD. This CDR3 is CAISEEEGYTEAFF.

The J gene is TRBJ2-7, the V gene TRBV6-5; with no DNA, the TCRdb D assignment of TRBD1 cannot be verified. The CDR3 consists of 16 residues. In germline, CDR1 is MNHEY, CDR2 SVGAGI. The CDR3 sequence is CASSYALVDRGDEQYF.

CDR3 loop: CASSRGSGYDEKLFF. The chain combines TRBV5-4 with TRBJ1-4; TCRdb lists TRBD1, though no DNA is available to test this call. Germline V gives CDR1 SGHNT, CDR2 YYREEE (reference sequence). The CDR3 is made up of 15 amino acids.

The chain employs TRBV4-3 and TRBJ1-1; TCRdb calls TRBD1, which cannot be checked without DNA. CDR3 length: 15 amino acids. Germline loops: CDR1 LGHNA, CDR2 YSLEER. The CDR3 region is CASSQKGAEDTEAFF.

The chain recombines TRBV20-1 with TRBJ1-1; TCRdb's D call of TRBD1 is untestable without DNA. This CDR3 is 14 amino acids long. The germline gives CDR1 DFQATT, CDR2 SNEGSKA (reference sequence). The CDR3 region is CSARDGDSETEAFF.

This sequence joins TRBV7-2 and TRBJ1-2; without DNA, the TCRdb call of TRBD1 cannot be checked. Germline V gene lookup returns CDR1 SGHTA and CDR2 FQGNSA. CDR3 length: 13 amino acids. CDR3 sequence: CASSPGGEVGYTF.

The chain's CDR3 is CASSVAGSGEQYF. This chain joins TRBV9 and TRBJ2-7. The CDR3 covers 13 residues. Germline V gene sequence: CDR1 SGDLS, CDR2 YYNGEE.

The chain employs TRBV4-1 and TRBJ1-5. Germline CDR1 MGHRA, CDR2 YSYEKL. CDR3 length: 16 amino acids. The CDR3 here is CASSQALGPSGQPQHF.

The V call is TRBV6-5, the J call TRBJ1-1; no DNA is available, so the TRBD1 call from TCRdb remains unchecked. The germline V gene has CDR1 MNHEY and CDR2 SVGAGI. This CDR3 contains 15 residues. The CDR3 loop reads CASSYSRQPNTEAFF.

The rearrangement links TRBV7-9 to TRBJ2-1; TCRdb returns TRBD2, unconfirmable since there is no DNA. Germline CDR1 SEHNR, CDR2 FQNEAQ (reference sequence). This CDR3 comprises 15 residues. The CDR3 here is CASRFGPPRADEQFF.

The CDR3 is CASSPDQGAYNEQFF. The V and J genes are TRBV9 and TRBJ2-1; TCRdb returns TRBD1, unconfirmable since there is no DNA. Germline CDR1 and CDR2: SGDLS and YYNGEE. The CDR3 extends over 15 amino acids.

The CDR3 is CAIKGSPPNEKLFF. This rearrangement joins TRBV10-3 to TRBJ1-4. Germline V lookup: CDR1 ENHRY, CDR2 SYGVKD. The CDR3 has 14 residues.

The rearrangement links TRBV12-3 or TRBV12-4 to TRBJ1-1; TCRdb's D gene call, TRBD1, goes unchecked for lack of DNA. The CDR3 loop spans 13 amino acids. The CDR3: CASSFGRGAEAFF.

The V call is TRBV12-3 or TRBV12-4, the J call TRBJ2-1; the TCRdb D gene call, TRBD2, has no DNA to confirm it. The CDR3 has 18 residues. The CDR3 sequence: CASSPLVGLAGAYNEQFF.

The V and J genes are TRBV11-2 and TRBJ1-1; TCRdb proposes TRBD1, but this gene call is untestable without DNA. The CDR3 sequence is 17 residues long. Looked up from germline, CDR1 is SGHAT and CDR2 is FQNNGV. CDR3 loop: CASSLGPGQTIGTEAFF.

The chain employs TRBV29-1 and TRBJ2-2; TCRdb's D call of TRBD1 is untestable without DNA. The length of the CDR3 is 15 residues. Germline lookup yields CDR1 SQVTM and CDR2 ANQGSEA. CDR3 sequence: CSVYPGDANTGELFF.

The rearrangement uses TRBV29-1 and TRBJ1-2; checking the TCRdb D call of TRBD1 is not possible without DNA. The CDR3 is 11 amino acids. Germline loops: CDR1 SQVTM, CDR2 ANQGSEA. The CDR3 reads CSVGDRGGYTF.

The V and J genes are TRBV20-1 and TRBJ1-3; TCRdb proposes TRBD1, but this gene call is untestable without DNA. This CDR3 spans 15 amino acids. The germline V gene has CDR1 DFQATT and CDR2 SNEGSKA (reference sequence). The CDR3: CSARKTGTSGNTIYF.